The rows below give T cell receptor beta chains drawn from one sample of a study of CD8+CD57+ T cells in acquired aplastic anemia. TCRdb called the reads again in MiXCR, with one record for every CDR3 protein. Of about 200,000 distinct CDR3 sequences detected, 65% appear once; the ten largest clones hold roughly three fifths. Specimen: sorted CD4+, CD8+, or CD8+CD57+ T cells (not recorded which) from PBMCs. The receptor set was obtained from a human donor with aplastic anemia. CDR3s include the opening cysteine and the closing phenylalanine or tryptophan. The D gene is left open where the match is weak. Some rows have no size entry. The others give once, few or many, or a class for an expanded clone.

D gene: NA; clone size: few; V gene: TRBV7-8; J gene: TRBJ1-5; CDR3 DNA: TGTGCCAGCAGCCATCTACTAGGGGATCGAAATCAGCCCCAGCATTTT; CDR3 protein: CASSHLLGDRNQPQHF
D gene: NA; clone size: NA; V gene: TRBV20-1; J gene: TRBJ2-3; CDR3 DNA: TGCAGTGCTGACCTTGCTGGCACAGATACGCAGTATTTT; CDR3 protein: CSADLAGTDTQYF
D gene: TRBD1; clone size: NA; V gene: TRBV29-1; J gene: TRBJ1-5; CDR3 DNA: TGCAGCGTGGGGGGACAGGGGAATCAGCCCCAGCATTTT; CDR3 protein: CSVGGQGNQPQHF
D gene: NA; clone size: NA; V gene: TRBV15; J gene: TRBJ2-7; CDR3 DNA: TGTGCCACCAGCGCCCGGGACTTTTACTACGAGCAGTACTTC; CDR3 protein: CATSARDFYYEQYF
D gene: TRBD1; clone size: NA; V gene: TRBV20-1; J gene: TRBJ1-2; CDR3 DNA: TGCAGTGCGCCGGGACAGCCTAACTATGGCTACACCTTC; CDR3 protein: CSAPGQPNYGYTF
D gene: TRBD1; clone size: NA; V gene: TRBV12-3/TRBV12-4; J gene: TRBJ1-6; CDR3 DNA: TGTGCCAGCAGGGGGGACAGGGAGAATTCACCCCTCCACTTT; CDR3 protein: CASRGDRENSPLHF
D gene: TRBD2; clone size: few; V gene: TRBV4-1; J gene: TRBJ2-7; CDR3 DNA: TGCGCCAGCAGCCCCTCGGATAGCGGGAGTCTCTACGAGCAGTACTTC; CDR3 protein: CASSPSDSGSLYEQYF
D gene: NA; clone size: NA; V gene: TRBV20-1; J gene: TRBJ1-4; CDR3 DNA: TGCAGTGCCACAGTGTCGGCAACTAATGAAAAACTGTTTTTT; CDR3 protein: CSATVSATNEKLFF
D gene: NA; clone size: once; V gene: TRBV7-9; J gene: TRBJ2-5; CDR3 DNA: TGTGCCAGCAGCTTAGAGGGTTGGGGGCACGGGACCCAGTACTTC; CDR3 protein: CASSLEGWGHGTQYF
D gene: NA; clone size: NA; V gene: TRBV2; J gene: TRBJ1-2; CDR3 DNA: TGTGCCAGCAGTGAAAGGATCAATGGGGCGCGGGATGGCTACACCTTC; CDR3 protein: CASSERINGARDGYTF
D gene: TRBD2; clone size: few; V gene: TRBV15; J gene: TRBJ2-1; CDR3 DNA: TGTGCCACCAGCAGCTCCAGGTCGGGACTAGCGAGTGAGCAGTTCTTC; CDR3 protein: CATSSSRSGLASEQFF
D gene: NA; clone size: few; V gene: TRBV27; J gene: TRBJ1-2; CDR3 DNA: TGTGCCAGCAGGTTCGCGGAGAGCTATGGCTACACCTTC; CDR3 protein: CASRFAESYGYTF
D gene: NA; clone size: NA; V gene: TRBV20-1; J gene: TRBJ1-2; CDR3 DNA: TGCAGTGCTGAGGACGACGTAAGGGGCTACACCTTC; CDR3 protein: CSAEDDVRGYTF
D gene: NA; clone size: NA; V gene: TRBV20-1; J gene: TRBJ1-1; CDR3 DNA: TGCAGTGCTAGTTGGGCAGGGGACACTGAAGCTTTCTTT; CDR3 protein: CSASWAGDTEAFF
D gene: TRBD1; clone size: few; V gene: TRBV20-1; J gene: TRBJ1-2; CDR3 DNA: TGCAGTGCCAGGACAGGGAGTAACTATGGCTACACCTTC; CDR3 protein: CSARTGSNYGYTF
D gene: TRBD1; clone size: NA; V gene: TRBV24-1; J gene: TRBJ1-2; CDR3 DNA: TGTGCCACCAGTGATTCGGGACAGGACTTTGACGGCTACACCTTC; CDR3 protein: CATSDSGQDFDGYTF
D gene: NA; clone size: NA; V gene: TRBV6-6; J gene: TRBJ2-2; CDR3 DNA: TGTGCCAGCGGGGCCGGGATAGGGGAGCTGTTTTTT; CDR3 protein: CASGAGIGELFF
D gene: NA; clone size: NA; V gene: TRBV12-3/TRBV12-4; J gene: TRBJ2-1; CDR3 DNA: TGTGCCAGCAGTCTCCCCGGGCCTGAGCAGTTCTTC; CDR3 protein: CASSLPGPEQFF